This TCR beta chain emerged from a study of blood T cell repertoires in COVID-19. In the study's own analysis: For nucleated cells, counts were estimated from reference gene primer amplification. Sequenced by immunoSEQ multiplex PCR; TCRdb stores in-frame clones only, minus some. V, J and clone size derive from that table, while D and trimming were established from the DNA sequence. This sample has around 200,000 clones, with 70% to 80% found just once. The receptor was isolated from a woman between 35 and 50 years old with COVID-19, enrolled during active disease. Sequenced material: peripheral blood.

CDR3 DNA: TGTGCCAGCAGCTTATGGGGGGGGCACGAGCAGTACTTC. Translating it yields CASSLWGGHEQYF. The chain carries TRBV7-9 and TRBJ2-7; the D gene is possibly TRBD2 (7 bases). CDR1 and CDR2 from the germline V gene are SEHNR and FQNEAQ (reference sequence). This CDR3 has 13 amino acids. The ends were cut back, 2 bases at V and 5 bases at J, with 10 bases in the middle.